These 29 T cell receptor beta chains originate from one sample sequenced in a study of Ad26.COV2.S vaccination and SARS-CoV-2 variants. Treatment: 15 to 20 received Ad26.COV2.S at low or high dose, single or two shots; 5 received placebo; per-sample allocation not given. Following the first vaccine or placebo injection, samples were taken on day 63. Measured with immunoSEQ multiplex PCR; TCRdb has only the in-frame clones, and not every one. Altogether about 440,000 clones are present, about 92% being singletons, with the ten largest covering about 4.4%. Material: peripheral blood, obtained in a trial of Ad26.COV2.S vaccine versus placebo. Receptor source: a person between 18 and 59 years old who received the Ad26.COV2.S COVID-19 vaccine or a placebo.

The CDR3: CASSWGLARETQYF. The CDR3 DNA reads as TGTGCCAGCAGCTGGGGGCTTGCCCGCGAGACCCAGTACTTC. This chain joins TRBV6-2 or TRBV6-3 and TRBJ2-5; tentatively, D is TRBD1 (6 bases). Germline lookup yields CDR1 MNHEY and CDR2 SVGEGT. The CDR3 has 14 amino acids. V was trimmed by 6 bases and J by 5 bases, leaving 16 bases between them.

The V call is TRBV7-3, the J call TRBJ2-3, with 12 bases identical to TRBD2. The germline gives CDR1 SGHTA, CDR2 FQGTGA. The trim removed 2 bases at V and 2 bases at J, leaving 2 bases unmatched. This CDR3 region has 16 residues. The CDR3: CASSLGTSGYTDTQYF. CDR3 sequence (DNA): TGTGCCAGCAGCTTAGGGACTAGCGGGTACACAGATACGCAGTATTTT.

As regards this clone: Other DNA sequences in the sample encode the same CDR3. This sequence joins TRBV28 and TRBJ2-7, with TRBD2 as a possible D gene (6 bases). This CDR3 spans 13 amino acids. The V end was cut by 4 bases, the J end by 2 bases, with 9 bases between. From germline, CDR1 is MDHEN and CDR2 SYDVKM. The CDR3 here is CASSSGGTYEQYF. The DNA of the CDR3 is TGTGCCAGCAGTTCGGGCGGGACCTACGAGCAGTACTTC.

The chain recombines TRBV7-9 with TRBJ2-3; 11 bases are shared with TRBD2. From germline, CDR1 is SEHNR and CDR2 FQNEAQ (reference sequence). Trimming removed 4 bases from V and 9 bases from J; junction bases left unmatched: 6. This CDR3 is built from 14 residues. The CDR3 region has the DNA TGTGCCAGCAGCTGGATCGGGACTAGCGGAACGCAGTATTTT. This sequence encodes CASSWIGTSGTQYF.

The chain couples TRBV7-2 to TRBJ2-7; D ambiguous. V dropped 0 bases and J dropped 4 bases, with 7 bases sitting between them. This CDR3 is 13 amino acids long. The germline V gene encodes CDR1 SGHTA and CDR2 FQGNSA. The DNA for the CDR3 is TGTGCCAGCAGCTTAGCGGGCCCGTACGAGCAGTACTTC. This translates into CASSLAGPYEQYF.

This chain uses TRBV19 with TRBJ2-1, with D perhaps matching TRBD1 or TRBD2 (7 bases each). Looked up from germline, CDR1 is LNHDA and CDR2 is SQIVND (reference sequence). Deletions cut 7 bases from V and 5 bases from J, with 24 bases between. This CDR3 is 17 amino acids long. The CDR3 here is CASKTGLGLAAHNEQFF. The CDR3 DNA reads TGTGCCAGTAAGACAGGGTTGGGCCTAGCGGCCCACAATGAGCAGTTCTTC.

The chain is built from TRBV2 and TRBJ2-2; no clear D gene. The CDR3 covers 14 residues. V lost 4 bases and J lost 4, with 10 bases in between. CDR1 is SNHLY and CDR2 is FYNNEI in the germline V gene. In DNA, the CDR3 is TGTGCCAGCAGTGCCCCCGCCACCACCGGGGAGCTGTTTTTT. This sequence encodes CASSAPATTGELFF.

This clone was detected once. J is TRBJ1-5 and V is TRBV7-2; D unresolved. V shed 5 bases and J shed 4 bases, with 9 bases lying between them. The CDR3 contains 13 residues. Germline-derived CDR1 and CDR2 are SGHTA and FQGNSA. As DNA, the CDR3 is TGTGCCAGCAGCAAGTGGGGAAATCAGCCCCAGCATTTT. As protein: CASSKWGNQPQHF.

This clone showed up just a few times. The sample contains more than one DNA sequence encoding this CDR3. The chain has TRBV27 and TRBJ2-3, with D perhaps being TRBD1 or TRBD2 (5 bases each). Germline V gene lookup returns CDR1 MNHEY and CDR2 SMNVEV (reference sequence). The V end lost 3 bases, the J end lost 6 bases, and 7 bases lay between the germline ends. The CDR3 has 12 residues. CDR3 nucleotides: TGTGCCAGCAGTTTGAGGGGCGATACGCAGTATTTT. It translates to CASSLRGDTQYF.

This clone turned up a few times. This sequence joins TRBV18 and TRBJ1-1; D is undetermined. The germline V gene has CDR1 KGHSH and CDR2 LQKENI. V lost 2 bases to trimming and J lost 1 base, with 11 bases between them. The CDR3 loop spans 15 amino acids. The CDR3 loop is CASSPSQETNTEAFF. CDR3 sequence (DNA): TGTGCCAGCTCACCATCGCAGGAAACGAACACTGAAGCTTTCTTT.

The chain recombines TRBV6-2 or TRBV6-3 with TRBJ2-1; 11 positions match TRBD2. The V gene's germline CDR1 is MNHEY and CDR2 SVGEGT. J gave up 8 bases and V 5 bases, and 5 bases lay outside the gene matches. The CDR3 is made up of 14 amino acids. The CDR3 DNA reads TGTGCCAGCAGTAGGACTAGCGGGCCGGATGAGCAGTTCTTC. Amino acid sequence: CASSRTSGPDEQFF.

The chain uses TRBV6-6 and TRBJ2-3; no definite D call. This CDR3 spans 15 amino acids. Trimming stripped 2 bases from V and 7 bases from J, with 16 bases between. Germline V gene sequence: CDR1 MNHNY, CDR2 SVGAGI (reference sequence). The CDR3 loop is CASSYDSPKDHTQYF. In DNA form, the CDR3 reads TGTGCCAGCAGTTACGATAGTCCTAAGGATCATACGCAGTATTTT.

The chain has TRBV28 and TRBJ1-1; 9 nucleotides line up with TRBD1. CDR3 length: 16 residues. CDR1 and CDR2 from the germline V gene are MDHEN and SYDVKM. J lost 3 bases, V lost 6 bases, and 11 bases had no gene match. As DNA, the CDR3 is TGTGCCAGCAGGGCCGGGACAGGGAGTCCGGACACTGAAGCTTTCTTT. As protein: CASRAGTGSPDTEAFF.

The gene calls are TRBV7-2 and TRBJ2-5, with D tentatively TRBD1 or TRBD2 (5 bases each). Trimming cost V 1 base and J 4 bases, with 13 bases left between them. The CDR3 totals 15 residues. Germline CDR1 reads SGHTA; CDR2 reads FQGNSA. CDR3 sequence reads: CASSLEGTTLETQYF. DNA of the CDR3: TGTGCCAGCAGCTTAGAGGGGACCACCCTAGAGACCCAGTACTTC.

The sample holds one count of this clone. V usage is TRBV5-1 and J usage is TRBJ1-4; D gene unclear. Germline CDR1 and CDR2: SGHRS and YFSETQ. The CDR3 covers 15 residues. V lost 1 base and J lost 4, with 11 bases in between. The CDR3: CASSLRYSLNEKLFF. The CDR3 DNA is TGCGCCAGCAGCTTGAGATACAGCCTTAATGAAAAACTGTTTTTT.

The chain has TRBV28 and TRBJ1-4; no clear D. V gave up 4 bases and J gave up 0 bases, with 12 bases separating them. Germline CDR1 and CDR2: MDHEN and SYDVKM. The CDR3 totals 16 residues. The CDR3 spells CASSSPNLATNEKLFF. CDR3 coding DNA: TGTGCCAGCAGTTCCCCCAACCTTGCAACTAATGAAAAACTGTTTTTT.

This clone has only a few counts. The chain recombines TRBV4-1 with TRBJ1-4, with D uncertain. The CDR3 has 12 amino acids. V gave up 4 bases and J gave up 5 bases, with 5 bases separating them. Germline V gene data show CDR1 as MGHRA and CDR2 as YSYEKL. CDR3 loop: CASSPVNEKLFF. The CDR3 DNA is TGCGCCAGCAGCCCCGTAAATGAAAAACTGTTTTTT.

The CDR3 loop is CASVIAGGYNEQFF. In DNA, the CDR3 is TGTGCCAGCGTTATAGCGGGAGGGTACAATGAGCAGTTCTTC. This rearrangement joins TRBV6-1 to TRBJ2-1, with 11 positions matching TRBD2. The V gene end was trimmed by 8 bases and the J gene end by 4 bases; junction bases not matched to a gene: 4. The germline gives CDR1 MNHNS, CDR2 SASEGT. The CDR3 spans 14 residues.

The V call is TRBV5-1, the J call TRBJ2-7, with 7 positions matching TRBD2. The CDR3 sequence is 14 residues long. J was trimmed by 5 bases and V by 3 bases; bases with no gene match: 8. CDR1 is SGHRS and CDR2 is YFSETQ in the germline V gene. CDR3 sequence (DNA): TGCGCCAGCAGCTCGGGACTATTTTTCGACGAGCAGTACTTC. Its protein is CASSSGLFFDEQYF.

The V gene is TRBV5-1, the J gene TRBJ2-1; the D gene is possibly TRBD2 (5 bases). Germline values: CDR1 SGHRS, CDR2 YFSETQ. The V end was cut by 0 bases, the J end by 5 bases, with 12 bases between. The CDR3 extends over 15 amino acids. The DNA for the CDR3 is TGCGCCAGCAGCTTGGGAGGGAGTAGGAACAATGAGCAGTTCTTC. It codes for CASSLGGSRNNEQFF.

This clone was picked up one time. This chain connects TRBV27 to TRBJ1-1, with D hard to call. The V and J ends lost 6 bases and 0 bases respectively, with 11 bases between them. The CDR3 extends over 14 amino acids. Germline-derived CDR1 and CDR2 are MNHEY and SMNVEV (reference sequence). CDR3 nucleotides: TGTGCCAGCAGATGGGCGGGAATGAACACTGAAGCTTTCTTT. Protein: CASRWAGMNTEAFF.

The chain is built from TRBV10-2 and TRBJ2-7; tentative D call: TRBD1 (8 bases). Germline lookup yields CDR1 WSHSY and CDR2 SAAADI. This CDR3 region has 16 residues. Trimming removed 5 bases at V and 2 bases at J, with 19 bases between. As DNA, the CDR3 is TGCGCCAGCAGTCATAGCAGGACAGGGAGGGCCTACGAGCAGTACTTC. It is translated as CASSHSRTGRAYEQYF.

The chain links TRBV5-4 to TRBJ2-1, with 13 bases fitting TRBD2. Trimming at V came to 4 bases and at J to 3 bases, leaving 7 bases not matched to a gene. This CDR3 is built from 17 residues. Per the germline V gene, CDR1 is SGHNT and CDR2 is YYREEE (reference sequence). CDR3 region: CASSTGLAGHDYNEQFF. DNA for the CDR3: TGTGCCAGCAGCACGGGACTAGCGGGACACGACTACAATGAGCAGTTCTTC.

Here the CDR3 DNA reads TGTGCCAGCAGCGGAACCCAGGGGGCAGCAACTAATGAAAAACTGTTTTTT. Encoded protein: CASSGTQGAATNEKLFF. This rearrangement joins TRBV9 to TRBJ1-4, with 8 bases fitting TRBD1. This CDR3 region has 17 residues. J lost 0 bases, V lost 3 bases, and 7 bases had no gene match. Germline-derived CDR1 and CDR2 are SGDLS and YYNGEE.

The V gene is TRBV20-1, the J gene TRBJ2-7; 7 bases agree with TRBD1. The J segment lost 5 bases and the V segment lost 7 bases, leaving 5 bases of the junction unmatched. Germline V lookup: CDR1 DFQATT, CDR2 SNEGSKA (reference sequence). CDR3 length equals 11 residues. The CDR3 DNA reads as TGCAGTGGAGGAACAGGGGACGAGCAGTACTTC. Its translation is CSGGTGDEQYF.

The DNA for the CDR3 is TGTGCCAGCAGCGGCCGGGACAGAGGTCAGGCTGGGGCCAACGTCCTGACTTTC. Translating gives CASSGRDRGQAGANVLTF. The chain combines TRBV9 with TRBJ2-6, with 7 nucleotides matching TRBD1. J lost 2 bases, V lost 3 bases, and 11 bases had no gene match. The CDR3 is 18 residues long. Per the germline V gene, CDR1 is SGDLS and CDR2 is YYNGEE.

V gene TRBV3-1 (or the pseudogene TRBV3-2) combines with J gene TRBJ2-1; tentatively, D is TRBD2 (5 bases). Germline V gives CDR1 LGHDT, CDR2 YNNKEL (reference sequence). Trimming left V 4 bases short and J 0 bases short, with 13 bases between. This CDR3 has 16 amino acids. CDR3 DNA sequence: TGTGCCAGCAGCCCATTAGGCGGAGGCTCCTACAATGAGCAGTTCTTC. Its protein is CASSPLGGGSYNEQFF.

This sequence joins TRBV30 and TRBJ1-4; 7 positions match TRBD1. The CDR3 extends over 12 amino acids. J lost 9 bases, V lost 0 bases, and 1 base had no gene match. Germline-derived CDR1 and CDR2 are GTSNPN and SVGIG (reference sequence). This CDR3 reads CAWSVQGQKLFF. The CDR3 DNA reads TGTGCCTGGAGTGTACAGGGGCAAAAACTGTTTTTT.

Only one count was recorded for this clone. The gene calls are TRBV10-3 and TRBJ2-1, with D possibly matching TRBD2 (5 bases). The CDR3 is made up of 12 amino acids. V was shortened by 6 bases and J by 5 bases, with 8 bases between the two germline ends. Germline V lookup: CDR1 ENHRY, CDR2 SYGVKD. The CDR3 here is CAIRPADNEQFF. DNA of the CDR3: TGTGCCATCAGGCCAGCGGACAATGAGCAGTTCTTC.